This paragraph reports one T cell receptor beta chain. The source of the sample is a study of blood T cell repertoires in COVID-19. Study as a whole: Donors in the United States, Italy and Spain gave samples during acute or convalescent COVID-19. The analysed material was cDNA or gDNA that came from T cells, B-cell-depleted T cells, or PBMCs.

There are 16 residues in the CDR3. Germline CDR1 and CDR2: SEHNR and FQNEAQ (reference sequence). The V end was cut by 10 bases, the J end by 2 bases, with 23 bases between. Using immunoSEQ multiplex PCR, the repertoire was profiled, and TCRdb retains in-frame clones only, with some absent. The data contain approximately 190,000 clones, roughly four fifths of them singletons. The chain uses TRBV7-9 and TRBJ1-1; weak D call: TRBD1 (5 bases). The sample taken for sequencing was peripheral blood. This sequence originates from a human donor with acute or convalescent COVID-19. The donor label of this sample is uncertain. For the CDR3, the DNA is TGTGCCATCCGGCCTCAGGGAAGGGTAAGAAACACTGAAGCTTTCTTT. It is translated as CAIRPQGRVRNTEAFF.